Listed below are T cell receptor beta chains from one sample, sequenced in a study of blood T cell repertoires in COVID-19. The repertoire was sequenced with immunoSEQ multiplex PCR; TCRdb's copy has only in-frame clones and lacks some. This sample carries approximately 90,000 clones, more than 80% of them seen once, and the ten largest clones take about a fifth. The sample comprised peripheral blood. All receptors come from a woman older than 75 with acute or convalescent COVID-19. The CDR3 runs from the conserved cysteine through the conserved F or W. Each record gives: J gene, D gene, CDR3 length, clone size, V gene, CDR3 DNA, CDR3 protein. A D gene is named only where the DNA matches it firmly. Size tells how often a clone was seen (once, few, many) or the class of an expanded clone, and some rows leave it out.

TRBJ2-1,TRBD2,16,NA,TRBV18,TGTGCCAGCTCACCACCGGCTCTAGCGGGGGGGACTGAGCAGTTCTTC,CASSPPALAGGTEQFF
TRBJ1-6,NA,15,once,TRBV3-1/TRBV3-2,TGTGCCAGCAGCCACTGGGGCAGGGGTAATTCACCCCTCCACTTT,CASSHWGRGNSPLHF
TRBJ2-3,NA,14,few,TRBV20-1,TGCAGTGCTAGTGGGGACTCTTCCACAGATACGCAGTATTTT,CSASGDSSTDTQYF
TRBJ2-3,NA,13,once,TRBV5-4,TGTGCCAGCAGCTTGGGTCTCGCAGATACGCAGTATTTT,CASSLGLADTQYF
TRBJ2-3,TRBD2,14,NA,TRBV6-5,TGTGCCACCAGGGGACTAGCGGCCACAGATACGCAGTATTTT,CATRGLAATDTQYF
TRBJ1-2,NA,15,NA,TRBV19,TGTGCCAGTAGTGGAGGAGGGTCAGCTAACTATGGCTACACCTTC,CASSGGGSANYGYTF
TRBJ2-4,TRBD1,14,NA,TRBV29-1,TGCAGCTCCAGGGGGGGGACAGGGGTAGACATTCAGTACTTC,CSSRGGTGVDIQYF
TRBJ2-2,NA,14,once,TRBV5-1,TGCGCCAGCAGCCCGTACTCGAACACCGGGGAGCTGTTTTTT,CASSPYSNTGELFF
TRBJ2-5,TRBD2,17,NA,TRBV7-8,TGTGCCAGCAGCACGGGACTAGCGGGAGGGCCTGGAGAGACCCAGTACTTC,CASSTGLAGGPGETQYF
TRBJ1-1,NA,13,few,TRBV18,TGTGCCAGCTCCCGGACACACGAACACGAAGCTTTCTTT,CASSRTHEHEAFF
TRBJ2-7,TRBD2,14,few,TRBV7-9,TGTGCCAGCGCCACGGGGACTAGACACAACGAGCAGTACTTC,CASATGTRHNEQYF
TRBJ2-1,NA,15,few,TRBV5-1,TGCGCCAGCAGCTTCTCCACGGTCTCCTACAATGAGCAGTTCTTC,CASSFSTVSYNEQFF
TRBJ1-6,NA,13,NA,TRBV14,TGTGCCAGCAGCCATGAATCGAGGTCACCCCTCCACTTT,CASSHESRSPLHF
TRBJ1-1,NA,13,NA,TRBV19,TGTGCCAGTAAAGGCAGACATAACACTGAAGCTTTCTTT,CASKGRHNTEAFF
TRBJ1-2,NA,14,once,TRBV7-8,TGTGCCAGCAGCTTAGTCGCGGGGAACTATGGCTACACCTTC,CASSLVAGNYGYTF
TRBJ2-7,NA,14,NA,TRBV30,TGTGCCTGGAGTACAGGGTATTCCCCCTACGAGCAGTACTTC,CAWSTGYSPYEQYF
TRBJ2-1,TRBD2,15,NA,TRBV27,TGTGCCAGCAGTTCAACTAGCGGGGGGCTCAATGAGCAGTTCTTC,CASSSTSGGLNEQFF
TRBJ2-1,TRBD2,22,NA,TRBV18,TGTGCCCAACCGGGGCGACAGAAAAATCCTAGCGGGAGCCGAAGCTCCTACAATGAGCAGTTCTTC,CAQPGRQKNPSGSRSSYNEQFF
TRBJ2-3,TRBD2,15,NA,TRBV29-1,TGCAGCGTCCTCGTACGGGAGGACTTCACAGATACGCAGTATTTT,CSVLVREDFTDTQYF
TRBJ1-2,TRBD1,16,once,TRBV7-8,TGTGCCAGCAGCTTATTCGGGCAGGGGGCGGACTATGGCTACACCTTC,CASSLFGQGADYGYTF
TRBJ1-4,NA,16,NA,TRBV6-5,TGTGCCAGCAGTTACTCAGCACTTGCAACTAATGAAAAACTGTTTTTT,CASSYSALATNEKLFF
TRBJ1-2,TRBD1,14,few,TRBV30,TGTGCCTGGAGTGACAGGGGGCGCATCCGTGGCTACACCTTC,CAWSDRGRIRGYTF
TRBJ1-2,TRBD1,16,NA,TRBV18,TGTGCCAGCTCACCCCGGACAGGAGGGGATGACTATGGCTACACCTTC,CASSPRTGGDDYGYTF
TRBJ2-3,NA,15,NA,TRBV4-1,TGCGCCAGCAGCCAAGAACTAGGAGGCGCAAGGACGCAGTATTTT,CASSQELGGARTQYF
TRBJ2-1,TRBD2,16,NA,TRBV11-2,TGTGCCAGCAGCTTGATACCGGGACTAGCGGGAAATGAGCAGTTCTTC,CASSLIPGLAGNEQFF
TRBJ2-3,TRBD2,17,once,TRBV6-6,TGTGCCAGCAGTCCAGGAGCTAGCGGGAGAGGGGCAGATACGCAGTATTTT,CASSPGASGRGADTQYF
TRBJ2-7,TRBD1,14,NA,TRBV6-5,TGTGCCAGCAGTTTTTACAGGGGGACCTACGAGCAGTACTTC,CASSFYRGTYEQYF
TRBJ1-1,NA,12,NA,TRBV6-6,TGTGCCAGCAGCGGGTTGTGGACTGAAGCTTTCTTT,CASSGLWTEAFF
TRBJ1-5,NA,12,few,TRBV2,TGTGCCGGCGGTCAGAGCAATCAGCCCCAGCATTTT,CAGGQSNQPQHF
TRBJ2-5,NA,14,NA,TRBV3-1/TRBV3-2,TGTGCCAGCAGCCAAAGTCCTAGCGTAGAGACCCAGTACTTC,CASSQSPSVETQYF
TRBJ2-5,NA,16,NA,TRBV7-9,TGTGCCAGCAGCTTGTTCAAGGGGGTCATGAAAGAGACCCAGTACTTC,CASSLFKGVMKETQYF
TRBJ2-5,TRBD1,15,NA,TRBV5-1,TGCGCCAGCAGCTCCTACAGGGGGTACCAAGAGACCCAGTACTTC,CASSSYRGYQETQYF
TRBJ2-7,NA,17,NA,TRBV15,TGTGCCACCAGCAGAGCGTTACAGCCCGGTCTCATCTACGAGCAGTACTTC,CATSRALQPGLIYEQYF
TRBJ2-5,NA,12,NA,TRBV20-1,TGCAGTGCTAGTAATCAGGGGACGACCCAGTACTTC,CSASNQGTTQYF
TRBJ2-5,TRBD1,15,NA,TRBV9,TGTGCCAGCAGCACATGGACAGGAGACCAAGAGACCCAGTACTTC,CASSTWTGDQETQYF
TRBJ2-2,TRBD1,15,few,TRBV7-6,TGTGCCAGCAGCTTACTACAGGGGGGCACCGGGGAGCTGTTTTTT,CASSLLQGGTGELFF
TRBJ1-5,NA,15,NA,TRBV6-5,TGTGCCAGCAACGACCGGACGGGGAGCAATCAGCCCCAGCATTTT,CASNDRTGSNQPQHF
TRBJ2-7,TRBD1,15,once,TRBV11-2,TGTGCCAGCAGCTTAGATCGTAGGACAGGGGTTGAGCAGTACTTC,CASSLDRRTGVEQYF